The T cell receptor beta chain described here comes from a study of blood T cells in healthy people across ages. Study conclusions and caveats: There was no known CMV status for donors, so expanded clonotype changes were possibly confounded. Naive T cell percentage by flow cytometry tracked strongly with beta diversity.

From germline, CDR1 is DFQATT and CDR2 SNEGSKA (reference sequence). This CDR3 has 12 residues. PCR was performed a second time for roughly 7 to 12 cycles using a sample-barcoded 5' primer and a J-beta primer mix. Using its own MiXCR run on the 5' RACE reads, TCRdb lists one record per CDR3 protein. This table has about 1.5 million distinct CDR3 sequences, 35% to 45% appearing once. Caucasian, healthy and from Russia, the donors were aged between roughly 6 and 95. A minimum of 6.5 million PBMCs was isolated per sample. This clonotype was seen a few times. Its specificity is not known. Sequenced input: blood. V gene TRBV20-1 combines with J gene TRBJ1-4; weak D call: TRBD1 (6 bases). The sequence came from a woman under 30 in good health. CDR3 sequence (DNA): TGCAGCGGTAGGGGGGGTGGTGAAAAACTGTTTTTT. This gives the protein CSGRGGGEKLFF.